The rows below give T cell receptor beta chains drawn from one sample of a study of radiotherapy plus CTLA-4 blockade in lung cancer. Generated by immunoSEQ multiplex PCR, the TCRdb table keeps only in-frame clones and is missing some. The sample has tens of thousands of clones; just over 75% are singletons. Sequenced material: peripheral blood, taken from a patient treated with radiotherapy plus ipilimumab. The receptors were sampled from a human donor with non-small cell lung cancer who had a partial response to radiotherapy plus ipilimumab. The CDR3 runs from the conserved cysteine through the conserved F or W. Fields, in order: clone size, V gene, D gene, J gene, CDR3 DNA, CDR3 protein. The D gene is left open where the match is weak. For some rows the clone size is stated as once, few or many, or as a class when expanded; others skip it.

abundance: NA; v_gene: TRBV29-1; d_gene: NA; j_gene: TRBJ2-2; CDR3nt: TGCAGCGTTGAAGGGGGGACTCACGACGGGGAGCTGTTTTTT; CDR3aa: CSVEGGTHDGELFF
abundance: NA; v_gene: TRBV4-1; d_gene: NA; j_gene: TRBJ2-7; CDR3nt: TGCGCCAGCAGCCAAGTGTCAAGCGTCTACGAGCAGTACTTC; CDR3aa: CASSQVSSVYEQYF
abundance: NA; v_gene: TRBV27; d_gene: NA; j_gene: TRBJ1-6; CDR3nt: TGTGCCAGCAGTTTAGGGGGGAGTTATAATTCACCCCTCCACTTT; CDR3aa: CASSLGGSYNSPLHF
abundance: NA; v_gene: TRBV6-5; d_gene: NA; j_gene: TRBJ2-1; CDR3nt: TGTGCCAGCAGTAGAGTAGCGGACTACAATGAGCAGTTCTTC; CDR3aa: CASSRVADYNEQFF
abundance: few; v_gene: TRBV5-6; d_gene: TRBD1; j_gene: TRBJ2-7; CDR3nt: TGTGCCAGCAGCCCTGGACAGGGGCTCCTCTACGAGCAGTACTTC; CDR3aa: CASSPGQGLLYEQYF
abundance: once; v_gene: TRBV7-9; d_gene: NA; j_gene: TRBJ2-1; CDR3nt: TGTGCCAGCAGCCCCGGATGGGGGCGACAGGATGAGCAGTTCTTC; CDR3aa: CASSPGWGRQDEQFF
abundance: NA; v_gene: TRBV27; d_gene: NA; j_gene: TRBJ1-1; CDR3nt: TGTGCCAGCAGTTTCAACGGGGACACTGAAGCTTTCTTT; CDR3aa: CASSFNGDTEAFF
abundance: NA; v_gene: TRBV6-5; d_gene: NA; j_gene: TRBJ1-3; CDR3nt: TGTGCCAGCAGTTACCGGGGGGCGGGTGGAAACACCATATATTTT; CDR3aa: CASSYRGAGGNTIYF
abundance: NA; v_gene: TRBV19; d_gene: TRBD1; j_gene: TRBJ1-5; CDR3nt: TGTGCCAGTAACCCGCAGGGGGCCCTGGGCAATCAGCCCCAGCATTTT; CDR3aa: CASNPQGALGNQPQHF
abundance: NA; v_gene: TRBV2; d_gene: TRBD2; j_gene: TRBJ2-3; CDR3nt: TGTGCCAGTACGCTGACTAGCGGTAGATATACGCAGTATTTT; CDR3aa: CASTLTSGRYTQYF
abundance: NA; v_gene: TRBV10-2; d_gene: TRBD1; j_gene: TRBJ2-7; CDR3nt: TGCGCCAGCAGTTTCGGGACAGCCTCCTACGAGCAGTACTTC; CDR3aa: CASSFGTASYEQYF
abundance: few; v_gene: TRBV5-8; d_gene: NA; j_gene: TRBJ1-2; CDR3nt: TGTGCCAGCAGCTCCCCCGGACCCGGGATTTCGAACTATGGCTACACCTTC; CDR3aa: CASSSPGPGISNYGYTF
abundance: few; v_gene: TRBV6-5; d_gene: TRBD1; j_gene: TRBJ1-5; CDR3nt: TGTGCCAGCAGTTACAGACAGGGGAATCAGCCCCAGCATTTT; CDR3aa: CASSYRQGNQPQHF
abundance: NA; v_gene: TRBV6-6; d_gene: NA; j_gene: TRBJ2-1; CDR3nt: TGTGCCAGCAGTACCCAGGACATCTCCTACAATGAGCAGTTCTTC; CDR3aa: CASSTQDISYNEQFF
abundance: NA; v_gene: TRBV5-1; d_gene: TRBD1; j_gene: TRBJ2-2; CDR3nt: TGCGCCAGCAGCCTCGGACAGGGGGCTAACACCGGGGAGCTGTTTTTT; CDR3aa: CASSLGQGANTGELFF
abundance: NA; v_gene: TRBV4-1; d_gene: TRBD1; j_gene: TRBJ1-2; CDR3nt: TGCGCCAGCAGCCAGGGGACAGGAAGCAACTATGGCTACACCTTC; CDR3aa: CASSQGTGSNYGYTF
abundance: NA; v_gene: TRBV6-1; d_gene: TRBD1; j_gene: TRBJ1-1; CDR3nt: TGTGCCAGCAGTGTACGACAGGGGGAGAACACTGAAGCTTTCTTT; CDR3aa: CASSVRQGENTEAFF
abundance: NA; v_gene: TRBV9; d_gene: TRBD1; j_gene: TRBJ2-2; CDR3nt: TGTGCCAGCAGCCCCTGGACAGGGGGATTTGACGGGGAGCTGTTTTTT; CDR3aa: CASSPWTGGFDGELFF
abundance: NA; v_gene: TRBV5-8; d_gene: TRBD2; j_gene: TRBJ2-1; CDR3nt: TGTGCCAGCAGCTTCCACGGACTAGCGGGGGGAATCGCCTACAATGAGCAGTTCTTC; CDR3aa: CASSFHGLAGGIAYNEQFF
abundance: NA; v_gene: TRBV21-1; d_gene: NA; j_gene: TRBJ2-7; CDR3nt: TGTGCCAGCGCCCCACTGAGCGGGGAGGTTAGATCCTACGAGCAGTACTTC; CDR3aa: CASAPLSGEVRSYEQYF
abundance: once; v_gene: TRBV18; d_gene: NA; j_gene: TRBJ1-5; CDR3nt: TGTGCCAGCTCACCTACACAGGGTGCCAACAATCAGCCCCAGCATTTT; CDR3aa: CASSPTQGANNQPQHF
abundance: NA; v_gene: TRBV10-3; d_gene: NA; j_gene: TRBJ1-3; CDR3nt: TGTGCAGCTCACGGGAGTAGTGGAAACACCATATATTTT; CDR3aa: CAAHGSSGNTIYF
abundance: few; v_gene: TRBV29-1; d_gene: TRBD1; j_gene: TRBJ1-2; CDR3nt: TGCAGCGTCGGACAGGGGGCAGGGAACTATGGCTACACCTTC; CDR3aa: CSVGQGAGNYGYTF
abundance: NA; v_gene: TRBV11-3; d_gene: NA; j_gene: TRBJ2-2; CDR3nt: TGTGCCAGCAGATTAACAGGGAACACCGGGGAGCTGTTTTTT; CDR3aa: CASRLTGNTGELFF
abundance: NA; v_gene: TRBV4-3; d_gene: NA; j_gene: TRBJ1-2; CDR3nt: TGCGCCAGCAGCCAAGAGGCAGGGCTTCTCTATGGCTACACCTTC; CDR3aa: CASSQEAGLLYGYTF
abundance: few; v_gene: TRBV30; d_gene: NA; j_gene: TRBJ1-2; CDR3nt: TGTGCCTGGAGTGTACGGGGGACTGATGGCTACACCTTC; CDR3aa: CAWSVRGTDGYTF